A single sample is the source of the 28 T cell receptor beta chains below, sequenced in a study of T cells in localized non-small cell lung cancer. The protocol was immunoSEQ multiplex PCR, while the TCRdb copy is restricted to in-frame clones and leaves out a portion. The data contain some 19,000 clones, around nine tenths of them singletons. The sample consisted of peripheral blood, taken before any cancer treatment. All receptors derive from a male donor at least 60 years old with stage I squamous cell lung carcinoma.

This clone is medium-sized by share. The J gene is TRBJ2-1, the V gene TRBV15; D possibly corresponds to TRBD2 (6 bases). Per the germline V gene, CDR1 is LNHNV and CDR2 is YYDKDF (reference sequence). The CDR3 is 15 amino acids. V shed 2 bases and J shed 10 bases, with 18 bases lying between them. CDR3 amino acids: CATSRPTGENQEQFF. DNA of the CDR3: TGTGCCACCAGCAGACCCACGGGGGAAAACCAAGAGCAGTTCTTC.

The chain combines TRBV18 with TRBJ2-7; 10 positions agree with TRBD1. In germline, CDR1 is KGHSH, CDR2 LQKENI. J gave up 9 bases and V 4 bases, and 6 bases lay outside the gene matches. The CDR3 runs 13 residues. Here the CDR3 DNA reads TGTGCCAGCTCACAAGGGACAGGGGAAGGGCAGTACTTC. This gives the protein CASSQGTGEGQYF.

This clone was seen more than once but under ten times. The chain links TRBV9 to TRBJ2-3, with 8 positions matching TRBD2. This CDR3 is 15 amino acids long. From germline, CDR1 is SGDLS and CDR2 YYNGEE. The J segment lost 6 bases and the V segment lost 5 bases, leaving 11 bases of the junction unmatched. The CDR3 bases are TGTGCCAGCAGTGAGGGAGGGACTAGGGGGGATACGCAGTATTTT. Translated, it gives CASSEGGTRGDTQYF.

This sequence joins TRBV30 and TRBJ1-5; possible D gene TRBD1, 6 bases. This CDR3 spans 15 amino acids. Per the germline V gene, CDR1 is GTSNPN and CDR2 is SVGIG (reference sequence). V was shortened by 5 bases and J by 5 bases, with 19 bases between the two germline ends. The DNA for the CDR3 is TGTGCCTGGGGGGGAAGGGGGAGGCGGCATCAGCCCCAGCATTTT. Amino acid sequence: CAWGGRGRRHQPQHF. The full variable domain, completed using reference TRBV30 and TRBJ1-5, is SQTIHQWPATLVQPVGSPLSLECTVEGTSNPNLYWYRQAAGRGLQLLFYSVGIGQISSEVPQNLSASRPQDRQFILSSKKLLLSDSGFYLCAWGGRGRRHQPQHFGDGTRLSIL.

This chain connects TRBV6-5 to TRBJ2-1, with 12 bases matching TRBD1. Germline V gene data show CDR1 as MNHEY and CDR2 as SVGAGI. The CDR3 loop spans 14 amino acids. Trimming took 10 bases from V and 9 from J; bases not matched to a gene: 10. CDR3: CAIRPGQGAVEQFF. CDR3 in DNA: TGTGCCATCAGACCGGGACAGGGGGCGGTTGAGCAGTTCTTC.

This rearrangement joins TRBV7-9 to TRBJ2-4, with 7 bases matching TRBD2. The V gene's germline CDR1 is SEHNR and CDR2 FQNEAQ (reference sequence). The CDR3 runs 14 residues. The trim removed 6 bases at V and 8 bases at J, leaving 10 bases unmatched. The CDR3 nucleotides read TGTGCCAGCAGGTCTACGGGAGGCCCGGACATTCAGTACTTC. Amino acid sequence: CASRSTGGPDIQYF.

Notes on this clone: One end of the junction is discordant with germline, which a read error may explain. The same CDR3 is also encoded by other DNA sequences in this sample. The V and J genes are TRBV18 and TRBJ2-1, with D tentatively TRBD2 (6 bases). Germline loops: CDR1 KGHSH, CDR2 LQKENI. The CDR3 totals 14 residues. In DNA form, the CDR3 reads TGTGCCAGCTCACCTTGGGACTCCTCCAATGAGCAGTTCTTC. This codes for CASSPWDSSNEQFF.

This clone appeared once. The rearrangement links TRBV30 to TRBJ1-4, with 8 bases fitting TRBD1. Looked up from germline, CDR1 is GTSNPN and CDR2 is SVGIG (reference sequence). This CDR3 is 14 amino acids long. Trimming cost V 1 base and J 6 bases; bases outside gene matches: 4. The CDR3 sequence: CAWSGDRYDEKLFF. DNA of the CDR3: TGTGCCTGGAGTGGGGACAGGTACGATGAAAAACTGTTTTTT.

This chain connects TRBV10-1 to TRBJ2-5; D is possibly TRBD1 (6 bases). This CDR3 has 15 amino acids. V lost 0 bases, J lost 2 bases, and 10 bases lay in between. The germline gives CDR1 WNHNN, CDR2 SYGVQD (reference sequence). The CDR3 sequence is CASSESRGAQETQYF. The CDR3 region has the DNA TGCGCCAGCAGTGAGTCCAGGGGCGCGCAAGAGACCCAGTACTTC.

The chain is built from TRBV27 and TRBJ2-7, with TRBD2 matching over 7 bases. The germline CDR1 and CDR2 sequences are MNHEY and SMNVEV (reference sequence). V shed 6 bases and J 0 bases; nucleotides not matched to a gene: 5. The length of the CDR3 is 14 residues. The CDR3 spells CASSRDYFSYEQYF. Written as DNA, the CDR3 is TGTGCCAGCAGCCGGGACTACTTCTCCTACGAGCAGTACTTC.

The rearrangement joins TRBV9 to TRBJ2-3; 12 bases are a match to TRBD2. Germline CDR1 SGDLS, CDR2 YYNGEE. CDR3 length: 19 amino acids. With V trimmed by 3 bases and J by 0 bases, 11 bases remained unmatched. CDR3 DNA sequence: TGTGCCAGCAGCGCCTCGACCGGGACTAGCGGGCCTAGCACAGATACGCAGTATTTT. This translates into CASSASTGTSGPSTDTQYF.

The chain has TRBV19 and TRBJ1-1, with TRBD1 as a possible D gene (5 bases). The CDR3 is 13 residues long. V was clipped by 3 bases and J by 5 bases, with 10 bases between them. The germline V gene encodes CDR1 LNHDA and CDR2 SQIVND (reference sequence). CDR3 bases: TGTGCCAGTAGTATGATCGGGACGACTGAAGCTTTCTTT. Protein: CASSMIGTTEAFF.

The CDR3 nucleotides read TGTGCCAGCAGCCCCACGACAGGGGAGACCTATGGCTACACCTTC. Its protein product is CASSPTTGETYGYTF. This chain connects TRBV7-9 to TRBJ1-2, with 8 bases aligning to TRBD1. The trim removed 5 bases at V and 4 bases at J, leaving 9 bases unmatched. The germline gives CDR1 SEHNR, CDR2 FQNEAQ (reference sequence). This CDR3 is built from 15 residues.

The CDR3 sequence is CASSARRSQETQYF. In nucleotides, the CDR3 is TGTGCCAGCAGCGCTCGACGGTCCCAAGAGACCCAGTACTTC. This chain uses TRBV7-8 with TRBJ2-5, with no clear D. The CDR3 covers 14 residues. Trimming pared 5 bases from V and 1 base from J, leaving 11 bases between. Looked up from germline, CDR1 is SGHVS and CDR2 is FQNEAQ.

The rearrangement joins TRBV20-1 to TRBJ2-7; D gene uncertain. Germline lookup yields CDR1 DFQATT and CDR2 SNEGSKA (reference sequence). Trimming took 3 bases from V and 6 from J, leaving 3 bases between them. This CDR3 contains 9 residues. DNA of the CDR3: TGCAGTGCTAGGCTCGAGCAGTACTTC. Translation gives CSARLEQYF.

V is TRBV29-1 and J is TRBJ2-3; D might be TRBD1 (6 bases). Trimming stripped 4 bases from V and 4 bases from J, with 15 bases between. Looked up from germline, CDR1 is SQVTM and CDR2 is ANQGSEA. This CDR3 is built from 14 residues. The DNA of the CDR3 is TGCAGCGTTGTGAGCAGGGGTGGCGCAGATACGCAGTATTTT. Amino acids: CSVVSRGGADTQYF.

The chain couples TRBV18 to TRBJ1-1; a weak D match, TRBD1 (5 bases). The germline gives CDR1 KGHSH, CDR2 LQKENI. The CDR3 contains 14 residues. The V end was cut by 1 base, the J end by 0 bases, with 6 bases between. The CDR3 reads CASSPQGLNTEAFF. The CDR3 region has the DNA TGTGCCAGCTCACCACAGGGGTTGAACACTGAAGCTTTCTTT.

This rearrangement joins TRBV14 to TRBJ2-6; perhaps TRBD1 as D (5 bases). CDR3 length equals 15 residues. Germline loops: CDR1 SGHDN, CDR2 FVKESK. V was pared by 4 bases and J by 3 bases, with 10 bases between. In DNA, the CDR3 is TGTGCCAGCAGCCCCCTAGGGGATGGGGCCAACGTCCTGACTTTC. This codes for CASSPLGDGANVLTF.

The chain uses TRBV2 and TRBJ1-5; D is possibly TRBD1 (5 bases). Germline V gives CDR1 SNHLY, CDR2 FYNNEI. Trimming shortened V by 7 bases and J by 5 bases, and 18 bases separated the two germline ends. This CDR3 comprises 15 residues. The CDR3 sequence: CASMVGGFYDQPQHF. The CDR3 DNA sequence: TGTGCCAGCATGGTGGGGGGATTTTATGATCAGCCCCAGCATTTT.

Here the CDR3 reads CASSPAVGQPQHF. CDR3 sequence (DNA): TGTGCCAGTAGTCCCGCCGTGGGGCAGCCCCAGCATTTT. This rearrangement joins TRBV19 to TRBJ1-5; no definite D call. Germline lookup yields CDR1 LNHDA and CDR2 SQIVND (reference sequence). This CDR3 has 13 amino acids. V lost 5 bases, J lost 7 bases, and 12 bases lay in between.

The chain has TRBV5-4 and TRBJ2-3, with 12 bases aligning to TRBD2. CDR3 length: 16 amino acids. CDR1 and CDR2 from the germline V gene are SGHNT and YYREEE (reference sequence). V gave up 2 bases and J gave up 7 bases; unmatched junction bases: 8. The CDR3: CASSFTSGRRRNTQYF. The CDR3 coding sequence is TGTGCCAGCAGCTTCACTAGCGGGAGGCGTCGGAATACGCAGTATTTT.

This sequence joins TRBV27 and TRBJ1-1; tentatively, D is TRBD1 (5 bases). The CDR3 loop spans 15 amino acids. V was clipped by 3 bases and J by 5 bases, with 16 bases between them. Germline values: CDR1 MNHEY, CDR2 SMNVEV (reference sequence). Here the CDR3 DNA reads TGTGCCAGCAGTTTGCGCGGGACGGATCCGACTGAAGCTTTCTTT. This encodes CASSLRGTDPTEAFF.

The rearrangement links TRBV19 to TRBJ2-4; 10 bases fit TRBD2. J was trimmed by 0 bases and V by 4 bases; bases with no gene match: 9. This CDR3 spans 18 amino acids. The V gene's germline CDR1 is LNHDA and CDR2 SQIVND (reference sequence). The DNA for the CDR3 is TGTGCCAGTAGTAGCGCTAGCGGGAGCTGGGAAGCCAAAAACATTCAGTACTTC. Amino acids: CASSSASGSWEAKNIQYF.

The chain recombines TRBV28 with TRBJ2-1; TRBD1 aligns across 11 bases. Per the germline V gene, CDR1 is MDHEN and CDR2 is SYDVKM. The CDR3 has 16 amino acids. V lost 1 base, J lost 7 bases, and 6 bases stayed unmatched. The DNA of the CDR3 is TGTGCCAGCAGTTTATCTGGACAGGGGGCGGTGAATGAGCAGTTCTTC. The encoded protein is CASSLSGQGAVNEQFF.

The CDR3 region is CASSLTGLAGSTDTQYF. The CDR3, as DNA: TGTGCCAGCAGCTTAACGGGACTAGCGGGATCCACAGATACGCAGTATTTT. The V gene is TRBV7-9, the J gene TRBJ2-3; TRBD2 matches at 13 bases. The CDR3 length is 17 residues. With 2 bases clipped from V and 2 bases from J, the junction kept 4 bases outside the gene matches. Germline values: CDR1 SEHNR, CDR2 FQNEAQ (reference sequence). Filled out from reference TRBV7-9 and TRBJ2-3, the complete variable domain reads DTGVSQNPRHKITKRGQNVTFRCDPISEHNRLYWYRQTLGQGPEFLTYFQNEAQLEKSRLLSDRFSAERPKGSFSTLEIQRTEQGDSAMYLCASSLTGLAGSTDTQYFGPGTRLTVL.

The table lists this clone with a count of one. The chain carries TRBV28 and TRBJ1-1; D remains unclear. In germline, CDR1 is MDHEN, CDR2 SYDVKM. Trimming took off 5 bases at V and 0 bases at J, with 10 bases between the two ends. There are 14 residues in the CDR3. The CDR3 spells CASSQYGVNTEAFF. Written as DNA, the CDR3 is TGTGCCAGCAGTCAGTATGGGGTGAACACTGAAGCTTTCTTT. Full variable domain (missing parts from reference TRBV28 and TRBJ1-1): DVKVTQSSRYLVKRTGEKVFLECVQDMDHENMFWYRQDPGLGLRLIYFSYDVKMKEKGDIPEGYSVSREKKERFSLILESASTNQTSMYLCASSQYGVNTEAFFGQGTRLTVV.

The chain joins TRBV5-4 to TRBJ2-7; TRBD2 matches at 14 bases. This CDR3 has 16 amino acids. V lost 2 bases, J lost 3 bases, and 4 bases stayed unmatched. Germline loops: CDR1 SGHNT, CDR2 YYREEE (reference sequence). For the CDR3, the DNA is TGTGCCAGCAGCTTTGGTGGACTAGCGGGAGGCTACGAGCAGTACTTC. This codes for CASSFGGLAGGYEQYF.

The chain is built from TRBV18 and TRBJ1-6; TRBD1 matches at 9 bases. Germline V gene sequence: CDR1 KGHSH, CDR2 LQKENI. This CDR3 spans 15 amino acids. Germline trimming cut 4 bases from V and 8 bases from J; bases unmatched to any gene: 6. Here the CDR3 reads CASSRGRTGDSPLHF. CDR3 nucleotide sequence: TGTGCCAGCTCACGGGGGCGGACAGGGGATTCACCCCTCCACTTT.